This passage covers 27 T cell receptor beta chains from one sample sequenced in a study of shared clonotypes between healthy human individuals. Naive-designated CD8 cells lacked CD45RO, were positively enriched for CCR7, and omitted terminally differentiated effector memory CD45RA+ cells. Measured with immunoSEQ multiplex PCR; TCRdb has only the in-frame clones, and not every one. The table shows roughly 2.1 million clones, with under 95% occurring only once. Sequenced material: naive CD8+ T cells from PBMCs. The source of these receptors is a man between 18 and 35 years old in good health. Some clones in this sample may be carry-over from other donors' samples.

V is TRBV19 and J is TRBJ2-7, with TRBD1 identical over 9 bases. Germline trimming cut 6 bases from V and 2 bases from J; bases unmatched to any gene: 8. Per germline, CDR1 LNHDA and CDR2 SQIVND (reference sequence). This CDR3 is built from 15 residues. CDR3 in amino acids: CASRTQGAPTYEQYF. CDR3 DNA sequence: TGTGCCAGTAGGACACAGGGGGCCCCGACCTACGAGCAGTACTTC.

This sequence joins TRBV20-1 and TRBJ1-1; D gene unclear. The CDR3 has 10 residues. In germline, CDR1 is DFQATT, CDR2 SNEGSKA (reference sequence). The V gene lost 5 bases and the J gene lost 6 bases, with 7 bases spanning the gap. CDR3 sequence reads: CSARGAEAFF. In DNA form, the CDR3 reads TGCAGTGCTCGTGGCGCTGAAGCTTTCTTT.

V is TRBV6-1 and J is TRBJ1-1; possibly TRBD1 for D (5 bases). This CDR3 spans 14 amino acids. With 1 base removed from V and 6 bases from J, the gap between germline ends came to 12 bases. Germline CDR1 and CDR2: MNHNS and SASEGT. Written as DNA, the CDR3 is TGTGCCAGCAGTGAAGTCAGGGTAAGGTCTGAAGCTTTCTTT. It encodes CASSEVRVRSEAFF.

The CDR3: CSVEWGDRGYEQYF. The CDR3, as DNA: TGCAGCGTTGAATGGGGCGACAGGGGCTACGAGCAGTACTTC. This sequence joins TRBV29-1 and TRBJ2-7; 8 positions agree with TRBD1. The J segment lost 3 bases and the V segment lost 2 bases, leaving 6 bases of the junction unmatched. The CDR3 contains 14 residues. Germline V gene sequence: CDR1 SQVTM, CDR2 ANQGSEA.

The genes are TRBV7-9 and TRBJ1-1; 7 bases align to TRBD1. CDR3 size: 18 residues. Germline trimming cut 6 bases from V and 0 bases from J; bases unmatched to any gene: 16. Germline V gene lookup returns CDR1 SEHNR and CDR2 FQNEAQ (reference sequence). CDR3 residues: CASSNKGTVTLMNTEAFF. For the CDR3, the DNA is TGTGCCAGCAGTAACAAGGGGACAGTTACACTGATGAACACTGAAGCTTTCTTT.

The chain recombines TRBV30 with TRBJ2-7; D gene uncertain. The CDR3 spans 13 residues. Per germline, CDR1 GTSNPN and CDR2 SVGIG (reference sequence). Between the trimmed V and J ends, which lost 0 bases and 0 bases, there was a span of 6 bases. The CDR3 loop is CAWSVMASYEQYF. As DNA, the CDR3 is TGTGCCTGGAGTGTAATGGCCTCCTACGAGCAGTACTTC.

The genes are TRBV5-4 and TRBJ2-2, with 7 bases matching TRBD2. V lost 4 bases, J lost 0 bases, and 6 bases stayed unmatched. Germline V gives CDR1 SGHNT, CDR2 YYREEE (reference sequence). The CDR3 runs to 16 residues. CDR3 in amino acids: CASSPLSGANTGELFF. CDR3 nucleotide sequence: TGTGCCAGCAGCCCTCTAAGCGGGGCGAACACCGGGGAGCTGTTTTTT.

The gene calls are TRBV5-1 and TRBJ2-1, with a possible D match to TRBD2 (5 bases). V gave up 0 bases and J gave up 8 bases, with 12 bases separating them. The CDR3 extends over 14 amino acids. From germline, CDR1 is SGHRS and CDR2 YFSETQ. CDR3 coding DNA: TGCGCCAGCAGCTTGGATAAAAATAGCGATGAGCAGTTCTTC. This codes for CASSLDKNSDEQFF.

The CDR3 sequence is CASRDGANTEAFF. The CDR3 region has the DNA TGTGCCAGCAGAGACGGGGCGAACACTGAAGCTTTCTTT. The chain uses TRBV2 and TRBJ1-1; a possible D gene is TRBD1 (5 bases). The CDR3 has 13 residues. Germline V gene lookup returns CDR1 SNHLY and CDR2 FYNNEI. Trimming shortened V by 6 bases and J by 1 base, and 9 bases separated the two germline ends.

J is TRBJ1-3 and V is TRBV11-2, with 7 bases fitting TRBD1. CDR1 is SGHAT and CDR2 is FQNNGV in the germline V gene. V lost 5 bases to trimming and J lost 0 bases; unmatched junction nucleotides: 10. This CDR3 has 17 amino acids. The CDR3 region is CASSPRDRDSSGNTIYF. CDR3 bases: TGTGCCAGCAGCCCCCGGGACAGAGATAGCTCTGGAAACACCATATATTTT.

The chain carries TRBV27 and TRBJ2-1; 7 nucleotides match TRBD1. Germline CDR1 is MNHEY and CDR2 is SMNVEV (reference sequence). The CDR3 has 13 amino acids. The V gene end was trimmed by 5 bases and the J gene end by 6 bases; junction bases not matched to a gene: 4. Written as DNA, the CDR3 is TGTGCCAGCAGTGAGACAGGGCCCAATGAGCAGTTCTTC. The encoded protein is CASSETGPNEQFF.

The sample holds a few counts of this clone. The same CDR3 also results from other DNA sequences found in this sample. CDR3 sequence reads: CASGRDEQYF. The CDR3 DNA follows: TGTGCCAGCGGCAGGGACGAGCAGTACTTC. The chain is built from TRBV2 and TRBJ2-7; D is perhaps TRBD1 (5 bases). Germline CDR1 SNHLY, CDR2 FYNNEI. The CDR3 totals 10 residues. V was trimmed by 8 bases and J by 5 bases, leaving 7 bases between them.

This chain links TRBV4-2 with TRBJ2-1; TRBD2 is a possible D gene (5 bases). Germline lookup yields CDR1 LGHNA and CDR2 YNFKEQ. V lost 2 bases, J lost 6 bases, and 17 bases lay in between. CDR3 length equals 16 residues. CDR3: CASSQLLGSEANEQFF. Written as DNA, the CDR3 is TGTGCCAGCAGCCAACTACTAGGATCGGAAGCCAATGAGCAGTTCTTC.

The CDR3 sequence: CASSADGTSNEKLFF. CDR3 coding DNA: TGTGCCAGCAGCGCGGACGGGACAAGTAATGAAAAACTGTTTTTT. This sequence joins TRBV7-2 and TRBJ1-4; TRBD1 might be the D (6 bases). The CDR3 is made up of 15 amino acids. V lost 5 bases, J lost 4 bases, and 14 bases lay in between. Germline loops: CDR1 SGHTA, CDR2 FQGNSA.

This chain joins TRBV5-1 and TRBJ2-5; 10 bases are a match to TRBD2. The CDR3 contains 18 residues. CDR1 is SGHRS and CDR2 is YFSETQ in the germline V gene. With 0 bases clipped from V and 1 base from J, the junction kept 9 bases outside the gene matches. This chain's CDR3 is CASSLATFSGRPQETQYF. CDR3 nucleotides: TGCGCCAGCAGCTTGGCCACCTTTAGCGGGAGGCCCCAAGAGACCCAGTACTTC.

This chain joins TRBV14 and TRBJ2-1, with D hard to call. Trimming stripped 3 bases from V and 5 bases from J, with 8 bases between. This CDR3 region has 13 residues. Germline loops: CDR1 SGHDN, CDR2 FVKESK. The CDR3, as DNA: TGTGCCAGCAGCCAGGCGAGGAACAATGAGCAGTTCTTC. This encodes CASSQARNNEQFF.

This chain uses TRBV5-6 with TRBJ2-3; 15 bases are shared with TRBD2. The CDR3 covers 18 residues. J was trimmed by 9 bases and V by 2 bases; bases with no gene match: 13. Germline loops: CDR1 SGHDT, CDR2 YYEEEE. In DNA form, the CDR3 reads TGTGCCAGCAGCTTAGGACGGATGGGACTAGCGGGAGGTTGGACGCAGTATTTT. Amino acid sequence: CASSLGRMGLAGGWTQYF. The full variable domain, rest sourced from reference TRBV5-6 and TRBJ2-3, is DAGVTQSPTHLIKTRGQQVTLRCSPKSGHDTVSWYQQALGQGPQFIFQYYEEEERQRGNFPDRFSGHQFPNYSSELNVNALLLGDSALYLCASSLGRMGLAGGWTQYFGPGTRLTVL.

This chain uses TRBV25-1 with TRBJ2-2; a possible D gene is TRBD2 (7 bases). The germline V and J ends were trimmed by 7 bases and 5 bases, with 8 bases remaining between them. CDR3 length: 12 amino acids. Germline V gives CDR1 MGHDK, CDR2 SYGVNS. CDR3 region: CASKGGTGELFF. The CDR3 DNA reads as TGTGCCAGCAAGGGGGGGACCGGGGAGCTGTTTTTT. Together with reference TRBV25-1 and TRBJ2-2, the CDR3 gives the full variable domain: EADIYQTPRYLVIGTGKKITLECSQTMGHDKMYWYQQDPGMELHLIHYSYGVNSTEKGDLSSESTVSRIRTEHFPLTLESARPSHTSQYLCASKGGTGELFFGEGSRLTVL.

In this sample, this clone turned up once. This chain connects TRBV7-3 to TRBJ2-3; 16 positions agree with TRBD2. Germline V lookup: CDR1 SGHTA, CDR2 FQGTGA. The CDR3 sequence is 21 residues long. The V segment lost 3 bases and the J segment 5 bases; nucleotides outside the gene matches: 17. The DNA of the CDR3 is TGTGCCAGCAGCTTCCCACGGGACGGGGGACTAGCGGGAGGGCCCGGAGATACGCAGTATTTT. Encoded protein: CASSFPRDGGLAGGPGDTQYF.

The chain uses TRBV19 and TRBJ2-7, with D maybe TRBD2 (5 bases). Germline CDR1 is LNHDA and CDR2 is SQIVND (reference sequence). The CDR3 consists of 14 residues. Trimming removed 4 bases from V and 3 bases from J, with 13 bases in between. The CDR3 sequence: CASSTGDGGYEQYF. CDR3 coding DNA: TGTGCCAGTAGTACCGGTGACGGAGGCTACGAGCAGTACTTC.

V and J are TRBV5-1 and TRBJ2-7; a possible D gene is TRBD1 (5 bases). The V and J ends lost 2 bases and 1 base respectively, with 10 bases between them. This CDR3 is 14 amino acids long. The germline V gene has CDR1 SGHRS and CDR2 YFSETQ. CDR3: CASSFQGESYEQYF. The CDR3 nucleotides are TGCGCCAGCAGCTTCCAAGGGGAATCCTACGAGCAGTACTTC.

This clone was detected only once. V is TRBV29-1 and J is TRBJ1-1; D is unclear. The CDR3 covers 12 residues. The V end lost 3 bases, the J end lost 5 bases, and 10 bases lay between the germline ends. The germline gives CDR1 SQVTM, CDR2 ANQGSEA. CDR3 sequence reads: CSVDEGWTEAFF. CDR3 bases: TGCAGCGTTGATGAAGGGTGGACTGAAGCTTTCTTT.

This clone was counted a single time. The chain joins TRBV7-8 to TRBJ2-1, with D possibly being TRBD2 (6 bases). The V end lost 1 base, the J end lost 4 bases, and 29 bases lay between the germline ends. The CDR3 runs to 21 residues. The germline CDR1 and CDR2 sequences are SGHVS and FQNEAQ. Here the CDR3 reads CASSLVRWSSADLSLYNEQFF. The CDR3 bases are TGTGCCAGCAGCTTAGTCAGGTGGTCTAGCGCAGATCTGAGCCTATACAATGAGCAGTTCTTC.

The CDR3 loop reads CASSIGRGQGQSGYTF. DNA of the CDR3: TGTGCCAGTAGTATCGGTCGGGGACAGGGACAAAGTGGCTACACCTTC. J is TRBJ1-2 and V is TRBV19; TRBD1 agrees at 9 bases. The V gene's germline CDR1 is LNHDA and CDR2 SQIVND (reference sequence). The ends lost 3 bases at V and 7 bases at J; junction bases unmatched: 12. The length of the CDR3 is 16 residues.

This clone appeared many times. V and J are TRBV6-8 and TRBJ1-5; 8 nucleotides line up with TRBD1. J was trimmed by 2 bases and V by 8 bases; bases with no gene match: 2. The CDR3 is made up of 13 amino acids. CDR1 and CDR2 (germline): MNHGY, SAAAGT. CDR3: CASEDRGNQPQHF. The DNA for the CDR3 is TGTGCCAGCGAGGACAGGGGCAATCAGCCCCAGCATTTT.

The genes are TRBV7-8 and TRBJ2-5; 7 positions match TRBD1. This CDR3 is built from 15 residues. Germline V gene lookup returns CDR1 SGHVS and CDR2 FQNEAQ. The trim removed 5 bases at V and 2 bases at J, leaving 8 bases unmatched. Here the CDR3 DNA reads TGTGCCAGCAGCCGACAATGGGGACAGCAAGAGACCCAGTACTTC. It translates to CASSRQWGQQETQYF.

This chain joins TRBV27 and TRBJ2-7; the match to TRBD1 covers 7 bases. Germline lookup yields CDR1 MNHEY and CDR2 SMNVEV (reference sequence). CDR3 length equals 13 residues. The V gene end was trimmed by 6 bases and the J gene end by 5 bases; junction bases not matched to a gene: 7. The CDR3 DNA reads as TGTGCCAGCAGCATTGACAGGGACCACGAGCAGTACTTC. This codes for CASSIDRDHEQYF.